The TCR beta chain under discussion was sequenced for a study of graft-versus-host responses after intestinal transplantation. Across the whole study: Anti-thymocyte globulin induction was given to all recipients, followed by tacrolimus and steroids for 2 to 4 years. Findings and limits, study-wide: Present in recipient marrow, GvH clones included some that appeared first in ileum or blood.

As concerns this clone: Its cognate antigen is unknown.

There are 14 residues in the CDR3. The germline V gene has CDR1 MNHNS and CDR2 SASEGT. Assay used: immunoSEQ multiplex PCR; TCRdb lists only in-frame clones, some missing. The table has 130,000 or so clones, around nine tenths seen once; the top ten hold roughly 0.2%. The chain couples TRBV6-1 to TRBJ2-5; D is possibly TRBD2 (6 bases). The end of the DNA is better explained by TRBJ2-7, so the J call may be wrong. This sequence originates from a human donor who received an intestinal transplant. The material sequenced was unstimulated CD4+ T cells sorted from spleen or lymph node cells, taken before intestinal transplant. This CDR3 reads CASRVGGRTNEQYF. Here the CDR3 DNA reads TGTGCCAGCAGAGTTGGGGGGAGAACGAACGAGCAGTACTTC.